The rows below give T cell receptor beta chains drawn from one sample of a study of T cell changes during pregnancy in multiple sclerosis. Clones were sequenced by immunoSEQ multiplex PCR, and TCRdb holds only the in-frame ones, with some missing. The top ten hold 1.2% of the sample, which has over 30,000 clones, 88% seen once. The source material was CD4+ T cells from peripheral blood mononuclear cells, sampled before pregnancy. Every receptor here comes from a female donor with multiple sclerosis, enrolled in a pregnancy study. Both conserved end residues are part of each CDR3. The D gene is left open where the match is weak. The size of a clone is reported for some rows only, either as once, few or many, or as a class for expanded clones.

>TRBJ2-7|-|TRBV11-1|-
TGTGCCAGCAGCACAGCGGACTACGAGCAGTACTTC
CASSTADYEQYF
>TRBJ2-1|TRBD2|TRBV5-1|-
TGCGCCAGCAGCCTGCGGACTAGCGGGAGGGCCGGGGGTGAGCAGTTCTTC
CASSLRTSGRAGGEQFF
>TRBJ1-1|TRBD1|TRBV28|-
TGTGCCAGCAGGACTGAGGGGGCTGGATACACTGAAGCTTTCTTT
CASRTEGAGYTEAFF
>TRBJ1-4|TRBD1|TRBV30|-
TGTGCCTGGGGGGGGACAGGGAGGGAGAATGAAAAACTGTTTTTT
CAWGGTGRENEKLFF
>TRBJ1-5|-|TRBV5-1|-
TGCGCCAGCAGCTTGGGAGGGGGAACAAATCAGCCCCAGCATTTT
CASSLGGGTNQPQHF
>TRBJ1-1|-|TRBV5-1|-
TGCGCCAGCAGCTTGCAGGGGTCAGGTGACGCTGAAGCTTTCTTT
CASSLQGSGDAEAFF
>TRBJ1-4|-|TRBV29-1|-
TGCAGCGTTGAATTTGAGGATGAAAAACTGTTTTTT
CSVEFEDEKLFF
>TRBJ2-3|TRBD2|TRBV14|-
TGTGCCAGCAGCCGACTAGCGGGAGATGGAGATACGCAGTATTTT
CASSRLAGDGDTQYF
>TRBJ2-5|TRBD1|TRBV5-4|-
TGTGCCAGCAGCTCTCAGGGGACAGAAGAGACCCAGTACTTC
CASSSQGTEETQYF
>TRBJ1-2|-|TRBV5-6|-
TGTGCCAGCAGCTTCTCCAGGGTGGGCGGCTACACCTTC
CASSFSRVGGYTF
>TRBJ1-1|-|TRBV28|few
TGTGCCAGCAGCGTGAACACTGAAGCTTTCTTT
CASSVNTEAFF
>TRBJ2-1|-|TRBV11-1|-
TGTGCCAGCAGCTTAGTAGAGAATCCGACCTACAATGAGCAGTTCTTC
CASSLVENPTYNEQFF
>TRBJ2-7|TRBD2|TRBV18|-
TGTGCCAGCTCACCGGGACTAGCCTCCGAGCAGTACTTC
CASSPGLASEQYF
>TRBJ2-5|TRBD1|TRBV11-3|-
TGTGCCAGCAGTCGACAGGGGTACCAAGAGACCCAGTACTTC
CASSRQGYQETQYF
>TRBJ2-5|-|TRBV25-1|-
TGTGCCAGCAGTGTAGGATTCGAGGCGGGAAGGAAGACCCAGTACTTC
CASSVGFEAGRKTQYF
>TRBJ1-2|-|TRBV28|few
TGTGCCAGCAGTTTAGGGGGGGGGAGCTATGGCTACACCTTC
CASSLGGGSYGYTF
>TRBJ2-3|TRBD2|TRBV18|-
TGTGCCAGCTCACCATGGACTAGCGGGGTACACACAGATACGCAGTATTTT
CASSPWTSGVHTDTQYF
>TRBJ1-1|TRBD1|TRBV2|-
TGTGCCAGCAGGCGCTTACAGGGGGCCAGAATTAACACTGAAGCTTTCTTT
CASRRLQGARINTEAFF
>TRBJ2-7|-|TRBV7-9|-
TGTGCCAGCAGCTTAGCGTCTTATATCTACGAGCAGTACTTC
CASSLASYIYEQYF
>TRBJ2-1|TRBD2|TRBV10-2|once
TGCGCCAGCCTTAGCGGGACTTACAATGAGCAGTTCTTC
CASLSGTYNEQFF
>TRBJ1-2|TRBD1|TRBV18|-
TGTGCCAGCTCACCAAGAGTAGACAGGGAGGCTGGCTACACCTTC
CASSPRVDREAGYTF
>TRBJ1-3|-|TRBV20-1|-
TGCAGTGCTAGGACGGGGAACACCATATATTTT
CSARTGNTIYF
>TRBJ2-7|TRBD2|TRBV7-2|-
TGTGCCAGCAGCCCTCTAGCGGGGAGCTCCTACGAGCAGTACTTC
CASSPLAGSSYEQYF
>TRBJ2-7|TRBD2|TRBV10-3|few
TGTGCCATCAGTGAGCCCACTAGCGGAGCCTCCTACGAGCAGTACTTC
CAISEPTSGASYEQYF
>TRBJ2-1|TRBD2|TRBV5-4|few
TGTGCCAGCAGCCCGGGGAGGGCCGGAACGAATGAGCAGTTCTTC
CASSPGRAGTNEQFF
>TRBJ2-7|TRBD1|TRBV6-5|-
TGTGCCAGTCACAAGGGGGCGTCATTCGTAGGGGAGCAGTACTTC
CASHKGASFVGEQYF
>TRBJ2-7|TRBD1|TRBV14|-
TGTGCCAGCAGCAGGACAGGGCTAACCTACGAGCAGTACTTC
CASSRTGLTYEQYF
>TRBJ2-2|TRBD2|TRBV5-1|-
TGCGCCAGCATGAGTCTAGCGGGAGTCAGTACCGGGGAGCTGTTTTTT
CASMSLAGVSTGELFF
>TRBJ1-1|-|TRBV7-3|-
TGTGCCAGCAGCTTAGGCCCGGGAAGGAACACTGAAGCTTTCTTT
CASSLGPGRNTEAFF
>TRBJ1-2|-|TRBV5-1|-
TGCGCCAGCAGCGGCACAGGCCATAACTATGGCTACACCTTC
CASSGTGHNYGYTF
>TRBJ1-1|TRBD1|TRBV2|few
TGTGCCAGCAGCCCGACAGGGGGCTACACTGAAGCTTTCTTT
CASSPTGGYTEAFF
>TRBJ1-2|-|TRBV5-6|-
TGTGCCAGCAGCTTGGTAGGGGTAGACGGCTATGGCTACACCTTC
CASSLVGVDGYGYTF
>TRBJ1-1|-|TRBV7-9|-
TGTGCCAGCAGTCCATCAACTGAAGCTTTCTTT
CASSPSTEAFF
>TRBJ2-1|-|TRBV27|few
TGTGCCAGCAGTTTATCGGGGGGAGCGCGGCGCGGTGAGCAGTTCTTC
CASSLSGGARRGEQFF
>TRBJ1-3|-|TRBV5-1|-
TGCGCCAGCAGCCCGGGAACCCCCTCTGGAAACACCATATATTTT
CASSPGTPSGNTIYF
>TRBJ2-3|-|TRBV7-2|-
TGTGCCAGCAGCTCGGAGTATGCAGATACGCAGTATTTT
CASSSEYADTQYF
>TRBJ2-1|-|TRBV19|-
TGTGCCAGTAGTATAGGCGGGACAGCCTCCTACAATGAGCAGTTCTTC
CASSIGGTASYNEQFF
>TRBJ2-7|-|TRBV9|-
TGTGCCAGCAGCGTAGCCAACAGCCCTACCTACGAGCAGTACTTC
CASSVANSPTYEQYF
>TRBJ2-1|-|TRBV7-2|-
TGTGCCAGCCGACCGGGTAATGGATACAATGAGCAGTTCTTC
CASRPGNGYNEQFF
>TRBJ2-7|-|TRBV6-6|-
TGTGCCAGCAGTTACTCGTCGGGTCTCGAGCAGTACTTC
CASSYSSGLEQYF
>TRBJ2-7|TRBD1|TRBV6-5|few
TGTGCCAGCAGCCCTCCGGGACAGTCCTTCTACGAGCAGTACTTC
CASSPPGQSFYEQYF
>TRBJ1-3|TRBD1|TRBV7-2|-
TGTGCCAGCAGCTTCCTAACAGGGGGCTCTGGAAACACCATATATTTT
CASSFLTGGSGNTIYF
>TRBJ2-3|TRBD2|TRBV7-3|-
TGTGCCAGCAGCCTACCGGGAGCGGGAGTGGCAGATACGCAGTATTTT
CASSLPGAGVADTQYF
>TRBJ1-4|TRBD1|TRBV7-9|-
TGTGCCAGCAGCCCATCCGGGACAGCTCGGGAAAAACTGTTTTTT
CASSPSGTAREKLFF
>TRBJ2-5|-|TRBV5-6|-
TGTGCCAGCAGCTTCGAGGGAGGATCCCAAGAGACCCAGTACTTC
CASSFEGGSQETQYF
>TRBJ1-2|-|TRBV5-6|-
TGTGCCAGCAGCCCGGGTGAGAGGGCCGCTAACTATGGCTACACCTTC
CASSPGERAANYGYTF
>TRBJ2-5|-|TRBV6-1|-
TGTGCCAGCAGTGAAGGGGCAGGGGGAGGAGAGACCCAGTACTTC
CASSEGAGGGETQYF
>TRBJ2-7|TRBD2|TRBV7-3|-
TGTGCCAGCAGCGAAGCGGGAGGGACCTACGAGCAGTACTTC
CASSEAGGTYEQYF
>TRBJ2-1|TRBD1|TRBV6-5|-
TGTGCCAGCAGTGCCGGGACAGGGAACAACAATGAGCAGTTCTTC
CASSAGTGNNNEQFF
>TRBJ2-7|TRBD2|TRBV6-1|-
TGTGCCAGCAGTCCCCGGACTAGCGGGGCCTACGAGCAGTACTTC
CASSPRTSGAYEQYF
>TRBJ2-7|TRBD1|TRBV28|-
TGTGCCAGCAGCCCGGCTGGGGGACAGCCGCTCTACGAGCAGTACTTC
CASSPAGGQPLYEQYF
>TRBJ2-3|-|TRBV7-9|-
TGTGCCAGCAGCTTCGGTCTCCCAGATACGCAGTATTTT
CASSFGLPDTQYF
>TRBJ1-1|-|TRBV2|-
TGTGCCAGCAGCGTCACAGGGCGAGGCACTGAAGCTTTCTTT
CASSVTGRGTEAFF
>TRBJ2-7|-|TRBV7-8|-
TGTGCCAGCAGCTTTCGGTCAGGGGGGTCCTACGAGCAGTACTTC
CASSFRSGGSYEQYF
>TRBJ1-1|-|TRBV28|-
TGTGCCAGCAGTGCAGGGAACACTGAAGCTTTCTTT
CASSAGNTEAFF